This T cell receptor beta chain was recovered during a study of Graves' ophthalmopathy and Graves' hyperthyroidism. Those donors who had ophthalmopathy presented with moderate-to-severe activity, a CAS of ≥3, a NOSPECS of ≥4 and a duration under 3 months. This clonotype was observed at least ten times. V was clipped by 3 bases and J by 3 bases, with 15 bases between them. This CDR3 spans 16 amino acids. RNA transcripts provided the template for amplifying TCR beta CDR3 regions. An initial RT-PCR round employing HTBI primers preceded a second-round multiplex PCR. In TCRdb, the multiplex PCR reads were re-called with MiXCR into one record per CDR3 protein. The sample includes about half a million distinct CDR3 sequences, approximately 15% of them seen just once.

Sequenced sample: blood. This chain uses TRBV12-3 or TRBV12-4 with TRBJ1-5; D may be TRBD1 (5 bases). This clonotype was obtained from a young woman with Graves' ophthalmopathy. The CDR3 sequence: CASSFRQGDSNQPQHF. For the CDR3, the DNA is TGTGCCAGCAGTTTTAGGCAGGGAGACTCCAATCAGCCCCAGCATTTT.